These 16 T cell receptor beta chains came from one sample sequenced in a study of T cells in localized non-small cell lung cancer. The table came from immunoSEQ multiplex PCR; TCRdb's copy has only in-frame clones and leaves some out. This sample has 3,500 to 4,000 clones; roughly 33% occur once, and the top ten carry 20%. The sample in question was lung tumor tissue, obtained before any cancer treatment. Every receptor here comes from a male donor aged 60 or over with stage III lung adenocarcinoma.

This sequence joins TRBV2 and TRBJ2-2; 12 bases match TRBD1. V was pared by 10 bases and J by 1 base, with 7 bases of the junction left unmatched. The CDR3 contains 16 residues. Germline V gives CDR1 SNHLY, CDR2 FYNNEI. DNA of the CDR3: TGTGCCATGCGGGACAGGGGGCGCTTGAACACCGGGGAGCTGTTTTTT. As protein: CAMRDRGRLNTGELFF. The whole variable domain, remainder taken from reference TRBV2 and TRBJ2-2, is EPEVTQTPSHQVTQMGQEVILRCVPISNHLYFYWYRQILGQKVEFLVSFYNNEISEKSEIFDDQFSVERPDGSNFTLKIRSTKLEDSAMYFCAMRDRGRLNTGELFFGEGSRLTVL.

In this sample, this clone turned up a few times. This rearrangement joins TRBV9 to TRBJ2-7; 7 nucleotides align to TRBD1. The CDR3 is 12 amino acids. Trimming cost V 7 bases and J 3 bases; bases outside gene matches: 4. CDR1 is SGDLS, CDR2 YYNGEE, per germline. The CDR3 reads CASQGDGYEQYF. The CDR3 DNA reads TGTGCCAGCCAGGGGGATGGCTACGAGCAGTACTTC. Complete variable domain (other parts from reference TRBV9 and TRBJ2-7): DSGVTQTPKHLITATGQRVTLRCSPRSGDLSVYWYQQSLDQGLQFLIQYYNGEERAKGNILERFSAQQFPDLHSELNLSSLELGDSALYFCASQGDGYEQYFGPGTRLTVT.

The rearrangement links TRBV7-6 to TRBJ1-6; the D gene is possibly TRBD1 (5 bases). From germline, CDR1 is SGHVS and CDR2 FNYEAQ. This CDR3 has 16 amino acids. V lost 5 bases and J 0 bases, leaving 11 bases between the germline ends. CDR3 sequence (DNA): TGTGCCAGCAGCCCGGGGGGGAGCTCCTATAATTCACCCCTCCACTTT. It specifies CASSPGGSSYNSPLHF.

The chain is built from TRBV19 and TRBJ2-1; 14 bases agree with TRBD2. The germline gives CDR1 LNHDA, CDR2 SQIVND (reference sequence). The CDR3 is 18 residues long. Losses at the gene ends were 4 bases for V and 9 bases for J; bases not matched to a gene: 14. The chain's CDR3 is CASSRARLAGGLGTEQFF. CDR3 bases: TGTGCCAGTAGTAGAGCCCGACTAGCGGGGGGGCTCGGGACTGAGCAGTTCTTC. Based on the CDR3 plus reference TRBV19 and TRBJ2-1, the full variable domain is DGGITQSPKYLFRKEGQNVTLSCEQNLNHDAMYWYRQDPGQGLRLIYYSQIVNDFQKGDIAEGYSVSREKKESFPLTVTSAQKNPTAFYLCASSRARLAGGLGTEQFFGPGTRLTVL.

This clone has more than one count but fewer than ten. The chain has TRBV30 and TRBJ1-2, with 8 bases matching TRBD1. The CDR3 covers 13 residues. Germline V lookup: CDR1 GTSNPN, CDR2 SVGIG (reference sequence). Unmatched junction bases numbered 6, after V lost 2 bases and J lost 7 bases. CDR3 region: CAWSLQGATGYTF. The CDR3 DNA follows: TGTGCCTGGAGTCTCCAGGGGGCGACTGGCTACACCTTC. The variable domain in full, with the rest retrieved from reference TRBV30 and TRBJ1-2, is SQTIHQWPATLVQPVGSPLSLECTVEGTSNPNLYWYRQAAGRGLQLLFYSVGIGQISSEVPQNLSASRPQDRQFILSSKKLLLSDSGFYLCAWSLQGATGYTFGSGTRLTVV.

Ten or more counts support this clone. The rearrangement uses TRBV11-3 and TRBJ2-7; D is uncertain. This CDR3 region has 16 residues. Germline CDR1 and CDR2: SGHNT and YENEEA. V shed 4 bases and J shed 0 bases, with 16 bases lying between them. This CDR3 reads CASSSTVQRSSYEQYF. For the CDR3, the DNA is TGTGCCAGCAGCTCTACTGTACAGAGGAGCTCCTACGAGCAGTACTTC.

The chain is built from TRBV10-2 and TRBJ1-6; D ambiguous. With 3 bases removed from V and 6 bases from J, the gap between germline ends came to 3 bases. The CDR3 runs to 12 residues. Germline CDR1 WSHSY, CDR2 SAAADI. CDR3 bases: TGCGCCAGCAGTGACCCTAATTCACCCCTCCACTTT. This codes for CASSDPNSPLHF.

J is TRBJ2-3 and V is TRBV19; D ambiguous. The CDR3 covers 14 residues. V was cut by 5 bases and J by 6 bases, with 15 bases left in between. CDR1 is LNHDA, CDR2 SQIVND, per germline (reference sequence). The CDR3 DNA is TGTGCCAGTAGTGTGACTTTCCGTGGGGATACGCAGTATTTT. Its protein product is CASSVTFRGDTQYF.

This sequence joins TRBV15 and TRBJ2-2; no clear D gene. Germline V gene data show CDR1 as LNHNV and CDR2 as YYDKDF (reference sequence). Trimming took 0 bases from V and 4 from J, leaving 12 bases between them. This CDR3 has 16 residues. The chain's CDR3 is CATSRDWRSATGELFF. The CDR3 DNA reads as TGTGCCACCAGCAGAGATTGGCGGTCGGCCACCGGGGAGCTGTTTTTT.

This clone is categorized as medium-sized. V and J are TRBV11-3 and TRBJ1-2; 7 bases align to TRBD1. The CDR3 extends over 15 amino acids. Germline lookup yields CDR1 SGHNT and CDR2 YENEEA. The ends lost 5 bases at V and 5 bases at J; junction bases unmatched: 11. CDR3 protein: CASSPGGDTVYGYTF. CDR3 sequence (DNA): TGTGCCAGCAGCCCAGGGGGGGACACGGTATATGGCTACACCTTC.

The chain links TRBV19 to TRBJ1-1, with D possibly matching TRBD1 (5 bases). V shed 7 bases and J shed 0 bases, with 15 bases lying between them. CDR1 is LNHDA and CDR2 is SQIVND in the germline V gene (reference sequence). The CDR3 is made up of 15 amino acids. CDR3 loop: CASKVGGQVNTEAFF. The CDR3, as DNA: TGTGCCAGTAAGGTCGGGGGTCAGGTGAACACTGAAGCTTTCTTT.

This clone occurred a few times. The genes are TRBV4-2 and TRBJ2-7, with a possible D match to TRBD2 (5 bases). The V gene lost 5 bases and the J gene lost 7 bases, with 15 bases spanning the gap. The germline V gene has CDR1 LGHNA and CDR2 YNFKEQ. The CDR3 contains 13 residues. The CDR3 DNA reads as TGTGCCAGCAGCGCCCGGGTAGGCGGGGAGCAGTACTTC. Its protein product is CASSARVGGEQYF.

This clone was recorded a few times. CDR3 in DNA: TGTGCCAGCAGCCTACTAGCGGGAGCCTACAATGAGCAGTTCTTC. It yields the protein CASSLLAGAYNEQFF. This chain links TRBV11-3 with TRBJ2-1, with 11 bases lining up with TRBD2. J gave up 2 bases and V 5 bases, and 2 bases lay outside the gene matches. Germline V lookup: CDR1 SGHNT, CDR2 YENEEA. The CDR3 loop spans 15 amino acids.

The chain employs TRBV2 and TRBJ1-4; the match to TRBD1 covers 8 bases. The length of the CDR3 is 14 residues. The V segment lost 8 bases and the J segment 0 bases; nucleotides outside the gene matches: 2. Germline V gives CDR1 SNHLY, CDR2 FYNNEI. The CDR3 spells CASGQGATNEKLFF. In DNA form, the CDR3 reads TGTGCCAGCGGACAGGGCGCAACTAATGAAAAACTGTTTTTT.

This clone has just a few counts. The V and J genes are TRBV23-1 and TRBJ1-1; 8 bases align to TRBD1. TRBV23-1 is identified as an open reading frame with a role that is uncertain. CDR3 length: 13 residues. V lost 6 bases to trimming and J lost 3 bases; unmatched junction nucleotides: 3. The CDR3 region is CASSLTGDTEAFF. In nucleotides, the CDR3 is TGCGCCAGCAGCTTGACAGGGGACACTGAAGCTTTCTTT.

V is TRBV5-1 and J is TRBJ1-5, with 7 positions matching TRBD1. This CDR3 has 14 residues. The trim removed 4 bases at V and 4 bases at J, leaving 5 bases unmatched. CDR1 SGHRS and CDR2 YFSETQ come from the germline V gene. In DNA form, the CDR3 reads TGCGCCAGCAGCCCGGGACAGATAAATCAGCCCCAGCATTTT. This gives the protein CASSPGQINQPQHF.